Reported below is one TCR beta chain. A 120-subject validation cohort, separate from the approximately 690-subject first cohort, supplied the donors. Profiling relied on immunoSEQ multiplex PCR, and the TCRdb table lists in-frame clones only, not all of them. The table lists about 160,000 clones, around nine tenths of them singletons, with under 4.5% in the top ten. This record comes from a study of cytomegalovirus exposure and HLA in healthy donors. After removal of 6 bases from V and 2 bases from J, the junction contained 6 bases not matched to a gene. This CDR3 has 14 amino acids. Germline values: CDR1 MNHNS, CDR2 SASEGT.

This clonotype was obtained from a man between 18 and 29 years old in good health and CMV-seropositive. This sequence joins TRBV6-1 and TRBJ2-7, with 8 bases identical to TRBD1. The sample comprised PBMCs. The CDR3 loop is CASSAQGATYEQYF. Written as DNA, the CDR3 is TGTGCCAGCAGCGCTCAGGGGGCGACCTACGAGCAGTACTTC.